This T cell receptor beta chain originates from a study of control samples from healthy donors and cancer patients. TCRdb's table, derived via immunoSEQ multiplex PCR, lists solely in-frame clones and lacks some. The repertoire consists of approximately 86,000 clones, with over 85% occurring once and the leading ten covering about 1.5%. V lost 1 base and J lost 5; bases outside the gene matches: 6. Looked up from germline, CDR1 is GTSNPN and CDR2 is SVGIG (reference sequence). CDR3 length equals 15 residues. This chain uses TRBV30 with TRBJ2-3; 10 positions match TRBD2. The receptor's source is a woman aged 25 to 45 in good health. Sequenced input: blood. The CDR3 sequence is CAWSASGGAGDTQYF. The CDR3 DNA reads TGTGCCTGGAGTGCAAGCGGGGGGGCCGGAGATACGCAGTATTTT.